This record concerns one TCR beta chain sequence. Its target is unknown. TCRdb's copy holds only in-frame clones and misses some; the assay was immunoSEQ multiplex PCR. The sample records tens of thousands of clones, more than 65% being singletons. Time point reported: baseline, week 1 (first vaccination visit). Treatment given: pre-vaccination baseline after standard-of-care therapy. The data were obtained in a study of a mutant IDH1 vaccine in newly diagnosed glioma. Losses at the gene ends were 4 bases for V and 7 bases for J; bases not matched to a gene: 14. This CDR3 has 17 residues. Germline V gives CDR1 GTSNPN, CDR2 SVGIG (reference sequence). Findings and caveats of the study: Patients showed vaccine-induced immune responses at a rate of approximately 93%. Apparently unrelated to pseudoprogression were changes in the top peripheral T cell clonotypes.

The source is a man in his forties with glioma. Some clones in this sample may be carry-over from other donors' samples. V and J are TRBV30 and TRBJ1-4; 11 bases agree with TRBD1. The source material was PBMCs, sampled from a glioma patient treated with radiotherapy, temozolomide or both. DNA of the CDR3: TGTGCCTGGAACTACGGACAGGGGGCGCGAGGGGTTGAAAAACTGTTTTTT. It is translated as CAWNYGQGARGVEKLFF.